This TCR beta chain is from a study of cytomegalovirus exposure and HLA in healthy donors. Study observations and caveats: The listing of fewer than 200 TCR beta chains classed them as cytomegalovirus-associated.

A remark on this clone: The antigen is undetermined.

The repertoire was sequenced with immunoSEQ multiplex PCR; TCRdb's copy has only in-frame clones and lacks some. Here the sample spans 90,000 to 130,000 clones, approximately 94% being singletons. This sequence originates from a woman aged 18-29 years in good health and CMV-seronegative. The sample comprised PBMCs.

This CDR3 is CASSAEDRKTSGANVLTF. The CDR3, as DNA: TGTGCCAGCAGCGCCGAGGACAGGAAAACCTCTGGGGCCAACGTCCTGACTTTC. The J gene is TRBJ2-6, the V gene TRBV9; 7 nucleotides line up with TRBD1. Trimming cost V 3 bases and J 0 bases; bases outside gene matches: 9. CDR3 length: 18 residues. In germline, CDR1 is SGDLS, CDR2 YYNGEE.